This T cell receptor (beta chain) was found in a study of long-term antiretroviral therapy in people with HIV. Points on this clone: Antigen unknown.

Study results and limitations: Collection spanned 2004 to 2017; ART regimens may be less effective than current ones.

Germline V gene lookup returns CDR1 SGHVS and CDR2 FQNEAQ. The CDR3 covers 13 residues. V was cut by 6 bases and J by 1 base, with 10 bases left in between. Sequencing relied on immunoSEQ assay v3.0, run at survey level. This table comes from immunoSEQ multiplex PCR, and its TCRdb copy is limited to in-frame clones, with some not included. Of 30,000 or so clones in the sample, roughly 88% are singletons; the top ten hold around 8.3%. The clonotype was recovered from a man aged 35 to 55 with HIV. The input for sequencing was unsorted PBMCs, taken 3 years after starting antiretroviral therapy. V usage is TRBV7-8 and J usage is TRBJ2-7; D tentatively fits TRBD1 or TRBD2 (6 bases each). The chain's CDR3 is CASRQGTSYEQYF. The CDR3 DNA reads as TGTGCCAGCAGGCAGGGGACTTCCTACGAGCAGTACTTC.